This TCR beta chain was recovered during a study of control samples from healthy donors and cancer patients. The method was immunoSEQ multiplex PCR; TCRdb's version includes in-frame clones alone and lacks a portion of them. The sample has around 130,000 clones, 80% to 90% seen once; the top ten hold about an eighth. V was shortened by 10 bases and J by 4 bases, with 17 bases between the two germline ends. The CDR3 covers 14 residues. CDR1 is WNHNN, CDR2 SYGVQD, per germline (reference sequence). This TCR was sampled from a man aged 25-40 years in good health. Sequencing input: blood. The chain is built from TRBV10-1 and TRBJ1-5; weak D call: TRBD1 (5 bases). The DNA for the CDR3 is TGCGCCACCTCGGCGGGGCTACCGAATCAGCCCCAGCATTTT. Residues: CATSAGLPNQPQHF.